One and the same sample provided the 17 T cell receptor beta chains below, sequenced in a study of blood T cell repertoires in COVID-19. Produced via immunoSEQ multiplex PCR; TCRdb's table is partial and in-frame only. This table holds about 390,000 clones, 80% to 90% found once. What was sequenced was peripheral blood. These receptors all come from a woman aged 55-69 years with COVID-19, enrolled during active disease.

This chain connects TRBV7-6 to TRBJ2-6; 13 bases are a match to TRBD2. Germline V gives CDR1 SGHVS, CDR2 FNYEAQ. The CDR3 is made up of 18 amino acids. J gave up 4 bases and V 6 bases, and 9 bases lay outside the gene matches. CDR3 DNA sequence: TGTGCCAGCAGTTCCCCGGGACTAGCGGGGCCCGGGGCCAACGTCCTGACTTTC. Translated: CASSSPGLAGPGANVLTF. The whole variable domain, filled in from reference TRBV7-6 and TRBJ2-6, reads GAGVSQSPRYKVTKRGQDVALRCDPISGHVSLYWYRQALGQGPEFLTYFNYEAQQDKSGLPNDRFSAERPEGSISTLTIQRTEQRDSAMYRCASSSPGLAGPGANVLTFGAGSRLTVL.

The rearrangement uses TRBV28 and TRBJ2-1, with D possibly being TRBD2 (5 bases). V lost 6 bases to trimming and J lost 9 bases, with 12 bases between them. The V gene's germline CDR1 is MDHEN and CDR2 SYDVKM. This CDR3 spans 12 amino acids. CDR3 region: CASRGLWSEQFF. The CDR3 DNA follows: TGTGCCAGCAGAGGACTCTGGTCTGAGCAGTTCTTC.

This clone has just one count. CDR3 amino acids: CASSPVGQGTGELFF. The CDR3 DNA is TGCGCCAGCAGCCCAGTGGGACAGGGCACCGGGGAGCTGTTTTTT. J is TRBJ2-2 and V is TRBV5-1, with 9 nucleotides matching TRBD1. V was clipped by 4 bases and J by 4 bases; unmatched bases: 5. There are 15 residues in the CDR3. CDR1 and CDR2 from the germline V gene are SGHRS and YFSETQ.

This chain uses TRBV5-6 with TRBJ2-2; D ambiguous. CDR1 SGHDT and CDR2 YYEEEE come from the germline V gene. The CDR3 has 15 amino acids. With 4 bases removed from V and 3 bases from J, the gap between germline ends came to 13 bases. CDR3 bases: TGTGCCAGCAGCCGAGAGCACCGATACACCGGGGAGCTGTTTTTT. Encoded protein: CASSREHRYTGELFF.

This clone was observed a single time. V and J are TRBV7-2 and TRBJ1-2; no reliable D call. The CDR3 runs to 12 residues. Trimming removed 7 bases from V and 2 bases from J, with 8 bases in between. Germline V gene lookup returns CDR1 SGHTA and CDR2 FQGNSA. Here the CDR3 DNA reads TGTGCCAGCACCTCCGGGAACTATGGCTACACCTTC. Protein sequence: CASTSGNYGYTF.

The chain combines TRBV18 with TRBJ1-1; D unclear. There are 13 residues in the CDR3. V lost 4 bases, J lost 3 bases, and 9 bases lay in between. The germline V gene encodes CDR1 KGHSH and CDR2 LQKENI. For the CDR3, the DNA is TGTGCCAGCTCACGAGACACATACACTGAAGCTTTCTTT. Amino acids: CASSRDTYTEAFF.

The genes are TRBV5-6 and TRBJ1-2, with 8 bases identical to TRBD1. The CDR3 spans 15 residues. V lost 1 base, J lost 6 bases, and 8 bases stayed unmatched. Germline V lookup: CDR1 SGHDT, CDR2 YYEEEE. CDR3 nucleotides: TGTGCCAGCAGCTTGCTGGGCCAGGGGGCAAATGGCTACACCTTC. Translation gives CASSLLGQGANGYTF.

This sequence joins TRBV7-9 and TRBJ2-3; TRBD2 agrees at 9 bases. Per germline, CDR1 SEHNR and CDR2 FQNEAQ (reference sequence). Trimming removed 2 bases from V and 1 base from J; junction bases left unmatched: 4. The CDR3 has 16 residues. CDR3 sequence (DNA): TGTGCCAGCAGCTTACCCTTAGCGGGGGGCACAGATACGCAGTATTTT. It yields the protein CASSLPLAGGTDTQYF.

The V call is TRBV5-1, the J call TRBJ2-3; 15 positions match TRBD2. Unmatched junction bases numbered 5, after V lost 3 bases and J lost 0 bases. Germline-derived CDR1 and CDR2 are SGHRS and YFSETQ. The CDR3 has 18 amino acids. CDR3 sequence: CASSSGTSGGPSTDTQYF. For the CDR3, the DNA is TGCGCCAGCAGCTCAGGGACTAGCGGGGGGCCTAGCACAGATACGCAGTATTTT.

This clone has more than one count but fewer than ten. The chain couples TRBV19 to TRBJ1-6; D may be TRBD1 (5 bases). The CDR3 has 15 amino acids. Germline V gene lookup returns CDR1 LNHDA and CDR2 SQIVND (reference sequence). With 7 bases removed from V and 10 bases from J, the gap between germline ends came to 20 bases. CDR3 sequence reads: CASTLAGESRSPLHF. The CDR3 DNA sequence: TGTGCCAGTACCCTCGCGGGGGAATCCCGGTCACCCCTCCACTTT.

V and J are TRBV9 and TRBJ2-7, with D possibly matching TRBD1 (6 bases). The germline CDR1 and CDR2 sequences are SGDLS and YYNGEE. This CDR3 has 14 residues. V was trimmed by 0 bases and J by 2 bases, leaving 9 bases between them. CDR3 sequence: CASSVAGAPYEQYF. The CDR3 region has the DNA TGTGCCAGCAGCGTAGCAGGGGCCCCCTACGAGCAGTACTTC.

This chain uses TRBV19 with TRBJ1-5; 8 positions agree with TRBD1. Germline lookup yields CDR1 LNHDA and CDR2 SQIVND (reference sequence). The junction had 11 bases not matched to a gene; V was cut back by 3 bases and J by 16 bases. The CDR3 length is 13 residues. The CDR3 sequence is CASSMVIRDRPHF. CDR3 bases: TGTGCCAGTAGTATGGTTATCCGGGACAGGCCTCATTTT.

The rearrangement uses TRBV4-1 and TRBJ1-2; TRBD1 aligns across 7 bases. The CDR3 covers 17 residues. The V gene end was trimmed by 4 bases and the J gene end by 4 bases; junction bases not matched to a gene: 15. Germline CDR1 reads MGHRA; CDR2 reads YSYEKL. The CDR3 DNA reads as TGCGCCAGCAGCCTACTACCGGGACAGTTGGGGGGCTATGGCTACACCTTC. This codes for CASSLLPGQLGGYGYTF.

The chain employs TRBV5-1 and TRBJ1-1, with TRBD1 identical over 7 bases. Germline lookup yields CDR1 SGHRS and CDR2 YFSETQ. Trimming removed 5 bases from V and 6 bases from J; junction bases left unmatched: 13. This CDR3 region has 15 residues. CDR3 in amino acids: CASRDTDRRTAEAFF. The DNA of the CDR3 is TGCGCCAGCAGGGACACGGACAGGAGAACCGCTGAAGCTTTCTTT.

The CDR3 region has the DNA TGTGCCAGCAGCGTAGACAGGGCAACTGAAGCTTTCTTT. Its protein product is CASSVDRATEAFF. The chain recombines TRBV9 with TRBJ1-1, with D maybe TRBD1 (6 bases). Germline CDR1 SGDLS, CDR2 YYNGEE. The CDR3 is made up of 13 amino acids. Trimming removed 0 bases from V and 5 bases from J, with 8 bases in between.

This chain's CDR3 is CASSPGVQGFGYTF. CDR3 nucleotide sequence: TGTGCCAGCTCACCGGGGGTGCAGGGGTTTGGCTACACCTTC. This chain joins TRBV18 and TRBJ1-2, with D perhaps TRBD1 (6 bases). V lost 3 bases and J 7 bases, leaving 15 bases between the germline ends. CDR3 length: 14 amino acids. Germline V gene lookup returns CDR1 KGHSH and CDR2 LQKENI.

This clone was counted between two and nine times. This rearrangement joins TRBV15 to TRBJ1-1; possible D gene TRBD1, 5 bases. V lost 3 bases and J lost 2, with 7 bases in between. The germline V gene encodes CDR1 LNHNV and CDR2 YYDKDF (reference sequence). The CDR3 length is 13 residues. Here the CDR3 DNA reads TGTGCCACCAGCAGCAGGGTAAACACTGAAGCTTTCTTT. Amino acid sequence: CATSSRVNTEAFF.